The text below deals with one T cell receptor (beta chain). The antigen is not known. UMI-labeled 5' RACE TRB cDNA libraries were prepared from the cells. After re-calling the 5' RACE reads, TCRdb lists one entry per CDR3 protein, DNA absent. The sample table sets out about 89,000 distinct CDR3 sequences. This sample is drawn from a study of CXCR3-negative and CXCR3-positive naive CD8 T cells. Notes on the study in general: Naive cells with CXCR3 showed TRB CDR3s that were more hydrophobic than those in CXCR3-negative naive cells. CXCR3-negative and CXCR3-positive naive cells shared comparable TRBV-TRBJ usage, but memory cells did not. Surface CD5 looked about the same in the naive subsets, so the authors worked out TCR strength from TRB CDR3 properties. CXCR3 expression partially decreased after cryopreservation; most assays used fresh PBMCs.

The TCR originated in a human donor in good health. Some clones in this sample may be carry-over from other donors' samples. Sequences were obtained from naive CXCR3+ CD8+ T cells from blood. Regarding subset: CD45RO-CCR7+CD27+CD95- naive CD8+ T cells expressing CXCR3 (TNR3+).

CDR3 residues: CASGEGSKLSGYTF. The chain links TRBV2 to TRBJ1-2. Germline V gives CDR1 SNHLY, CDR2 FYNNEI. The CDR3 is 14 residues long.